The 2 T cell receptor delta chains given below trace back to one sample, sequenced in a study of gamma-delta chains in newborns, infants, children. TCRdb reanalyzed the reads using CATT. The sample consists of some 4,000 delta-chain clones, 44% of them appearing once. Sequencing used blood, obtained at week 6. These receptors were collected from a child who was a newborn, infant or young child, either healthy, febrile or measles-vaccinated (not recorded which).

Worth noting for this clone: Germline and junction disagree at one end, which may indicate a read error. The chain is built from TRAV29/DV5 and TRDJ1, with D perhaps TRDD3 (6 bases). This CDR3 comprises 19 residues. Germline V gene sequence: CDR1 NSMFDY, CDR2 ISSIKDK. The CDR3 loop is CAASVGGYRSDGYTDKPIF. The CDR3 bases are TGTGCAGCAAGCGTTGGAGGATACCGTTCAGACGGGTACACCGATAAACCCATCTTT.

Only a few counts were recorded for this clone. The chain recombines TRDV1 with TRDJ1, with 13 bases matching TRDD3. V trimming: 0 bases; J trimming: 1 base; junction bases outside the gene matches: 14. The CDR3 is 21 amino acids. Germline V CDR1 and CDR2: TSWWSYY, QGS. This CDR3 is CALGELVPTGLGDTRTDKLIF. CDR3 DNA: TGTGCTCTTGGGGAACTAGTTCCTACGGGACTGGGGGATACGCGCACCGATAAACTCATCTTT.